This T cell receptor beta chain was observed in a study of cytomegalovirus exposure and HLA in healthy donors (dated by TCRdb to 2017 to 2019). Some background on the complete study: According to an earlier analysis of around 600 of the donors, about 180 million T cells yielded 120 million or so unique TCR beta sequences and approximately 300 Gb of sequence data. The number of donors typed differed by locus, with roughly 629-640 for A, B, C, DRB1 and DQB1, approximately 500 for DQA1, 600 to 610 for DPA1, and roughly 450 for DPB1. A later genetic analysis took genome-wide SNP genotypes for about three fifths of the roughly 670 donors and used that subset as a discovery cohort. In a later analysis, previously published TCR beta repertoires from several hundred donors were re-analyzed and high-resolution HLA genotyping was added so that TCR occurrence patterns could be studied. Among around 400 genotyped donors of the cohort, an average of approximately 200,000 unique TCR beta nucleotide sequences was sequenced per donor, of which approximately 18% were non-productive. An earlier analysis of around 580 of the donors used high-throughput TCR beta sequencing to judge whether each TCR beta V gene segment behaved as functional or pseudogenic. In the later analysis, no new phenotypic data were used to find candidate immune exposures; instead, reliance was placed on TCR beta sequences and their occurrence across donors. Donor age, sex, ethnicity and CMV serostatus were compiled alongside the repertoire data. The T cell repertoires of 550 to 850 subjects were profiled by immunosequencing and related to cytomegalovirus serostatus. The genetic ancestry cluster associated with self-reported Caucasian donors included about four fifths of the approximately 410 genotyped donors. All discovery cohort repertoires had been generated on a single sequencing platform. Around 320 gigabases of sequencing data and approximately 85 million unique TCR sequences were included in an early release covering 550 to 800 HLA-typed donors. To predict cytomegalovirus infection status, the study brought together high-throughput TCR immunosequencing, statistical association of individual TCRs with disease status, and machine learning. The aim of the study was to test whether cataloging public T cell receptors could identify signatures of past pathogen exposure. In addition to the first cohort of about 650 subjects, a separate validation cohort of 130 or so different subjects was used. About 5 DR-DQ haplotypes were handled as single units for association and clustering, since linkage in the cohort was strong. HLA typing covered class I and class II loci at four-digit resolution.

The cohort consisted of 666 healthy bone marrow donors. Cohort members were all nominally healthy when sampled, although unrecorded immune exposures were likely present. The donor was CMV seropositive and was included in the group of 300 or so seropositive cohort members. Each donor provided a peripheral blood sample, and peripheral blood mononuclear cells were used for TCR beta sequencing. Genomic DNA was extracted from the blood cell samples with the Qiagen DNeasy Blood Extraction Kit. Library creation used the immunoSEQ multiplex PCR assay. The multiplex PCR relied on a mix of 60 forward primers for TCR Vbeta segments and 13 reverse primers for TCR Jbeta segments. The CDR3 region of rearranged TCR beta genes was amplified from genomic DNA by a multiplex PCR assay. The Illumina HiSeq System was used to sequence the amplified TCR beta libraries as 87-base-pair reads. The study's processing was this. In a later analysis, around 80 million unique TCR beta chains were counted across the 650 to 700 repertoires, and about 10 million of these chains were shared by at least two donors. Raw reads were error-corrected and collapsed into unique sequences by a nearest-neighbor algorithm in which closely related sequences were merged to remove PCR and sequencing errors. To assign V, D and J gene segments, CDR3 sequences were aligned to IMGT reference sequences. For a sequence to be retained, at least a six-nucleotide match to both a V gene segment and a J gene segment was required. Rearrangements were called productive when the CDR3 lacked stop codons and stayed in frame with V and J; all others were non-productive. CDR3 was defined according to IMGT convention as the region running from the second conserved V-encoded cysteine to the conserved J-encoded phenylalanine. Sequences without an unambiguous match to a single V gene segment were excluded from the earlier analysis of several hundred of the donors. In an earlier analysis of around 590 of the donors, a V segment was called functional when productive rearrangements were above 56.7%, and segregating when the standard deviation between donors exceeded 5%. A statistical classification framework was built for diagnosing cytomegalovirus status from the catalog of TCR beta chain sequences. In a later analysis, V and J genes were assigned by comparing TCR nucleotide sequences against IMGT/GENE-DB human TR gene sequences. Using the TCRdist pipeline, a later analysis assigned CDR3 sequences along with most-parsimonious VDJ recombination scenarios. A later analysis defined each TCR beta chain by its CDR3 amino acid sequence plus V-gene family, and excluded reads lacking a unique V-gene family. In a later analysis, 450 to 600 highly shared, low-generation-probability nucleotide sequences were removed to address suspected cross-contamination and a sequencing artifact. In a later analysis, a clonal expansion index was calculated for each public chain from normalized within-repertoire ranks of inferred template counts. In a later analysis, generation probabilities were computed using a VDJ recombination model fitted to out-of-frame rearrangements, and the results were checked against IGoR. In a later analysis, hypergeometric tests were used to score TCR-TCR, TCR-HLA and TCR-CMV co-occurrence, with a repertoire-size bias correction applied to TCR pairs. False discovery rates were estimated in a later analysis by permuting HLA or CMV assignments 20 times. In a later analysis, co-occurring TCRs were grouped with DBSCAN, and TCRdist sequence similarity was added when clustering was performed within HLA-allele-positive subsets. Repertoires with fewer than 30,000 or more than 120,000 public chains were left out of co-occurrence clustering, as were five repertoires with anomalous nucleotide sharing. Sourced from immuneACCESS, this table was stored by TCRdb with only in-frame sequences that have V and J called. A share of the clones is absent; for the studies checked, an unresolved V gene accounts for under half, and the remainder has no known explanation. From that table come the V and J calls and clone size; the DNA was used to work out D and trimming. The sample yields nearly 110,000 clones; 74% were counted once. Jointly, the top ten make up less than 15% of the sample.

Comments on this clone: No antigen is known for it. No quality values exist for individual bases; no much larger clone is one base distant.

Relative to germline, V is 5 bases shorter and J is 6 bases shorter, with 13 bases between their ends. The CDR3 covers 14 residues, taking in both the cysteine and the phenylalanine. Here the CDR3 DNA is all that survives: 42 bases in frame from base 1. The germline V gene (reference sequence) supplies CDR1 SEHNR and CDR2 FQNEAQ. The research as a whole found: HLA typing was unavailable for some donors at each locus, so association tests used only the typed subset. The study gave a list of some 150 TCR beta chains associated with cytomegalovirus. In a later analysis, most CMV-associated TCR beta chains were found to appear HLA-restricted, with HLA associations seemingly driven largely by CMV exposure. An earlier analysis of several hundred of the donors showed that most TCR beta V segments appeared in productive rearrangements either about 87% or about 30% of the time, which broadly matched IMGT annotations. In a later analysis, about 17,000 TCR beta sequences were associated with specific HLA alleles at a false discovery rate of 0.05. Several of the top co-occurrence clusters appeared to be linked to parvovirus B19, influenza, CMV and Epstein-Barr virus, according to a later analysis. Some IMGT-functional V segments, including TRBV6-2 and TRBV6-3, could not be told apart with the 87-base-pair reads, so those segments were excluded. The presence/absence analyses assumed that sequencing depth was roughly uniform across donors, and that assumption may not be true. In vitro tests confirmed that a few of the cytomegalovirus-associated TCR beta chains recognize cytomegalovirus antigens. Because counts were too low, seventeen rarely observed V segments, including chromosome 9 orphons, were left out of the earlier analysis of a few hundred of the donors. Linkage disequilibrium might explain the correlated functional status among segregating V segments, but an unknown experimental factor could not be excluded. The classifier was reported to diagnose cytomegalovirus status with high specificity and sensitivity in both the original and validation cohorts. In a later genetic analysis, fewer N-insertions in productive TCRs were reported among donors in an Asian-associated ancestry cluster than the approximately 670-donor mean. Only TCR beta chains were sequenced in this cohort, and the absence of alpha or paired-chain data limited detectable features. According to the authors, the approach could potentially be generalized to other disease states and immunological phenotypes. A cluster of highly shared sequence variants was judged likely to represent a technical artifact of the sequencing pipeline. When HLA alleles, especially DR and DQ, strongly co-occurred, attributing TCR associations to individual alleles was difficult. For the cohort, immune exposure information was limited to CMV serostatus. Across donors, most TCR sequences were observed very rarely, whereas some public TCRs were present in many individuals. Compared with equally common non-associated chains, HLA-associated TCR beta chains in a later analysis were more clonally expanded and had lower generation probabilities. An association between a missense DCLRE1C variant and V-gene and J-gene trimming of TCR beta chains was found in a later genetic analysis and replicated in an independent cohort. A further reported finding was that TCR beta sequences accurately predicted the HLA-A and HLA-B alleles for most subjects in the first cohort. In a later analysis, the rate of TCR association differed among HLA loci, with DRB1 alleles having the most associated TCRs and HLA-C alleles having the fewest.

The sequence was collected from a woman aged 40 to 50 in good health and CMV-seropositive. The sample was PBMCs. In this chain, TRBV7-9 is recombined with TRBJ1-4; the D gene is unclear. The CDR3 has the sequence CASSPGGGHEKLFF. Here is the DNA: TGTGCCAGCAGCCCCGGAGGAGGTCATGAAAAACTGTTTTTT.